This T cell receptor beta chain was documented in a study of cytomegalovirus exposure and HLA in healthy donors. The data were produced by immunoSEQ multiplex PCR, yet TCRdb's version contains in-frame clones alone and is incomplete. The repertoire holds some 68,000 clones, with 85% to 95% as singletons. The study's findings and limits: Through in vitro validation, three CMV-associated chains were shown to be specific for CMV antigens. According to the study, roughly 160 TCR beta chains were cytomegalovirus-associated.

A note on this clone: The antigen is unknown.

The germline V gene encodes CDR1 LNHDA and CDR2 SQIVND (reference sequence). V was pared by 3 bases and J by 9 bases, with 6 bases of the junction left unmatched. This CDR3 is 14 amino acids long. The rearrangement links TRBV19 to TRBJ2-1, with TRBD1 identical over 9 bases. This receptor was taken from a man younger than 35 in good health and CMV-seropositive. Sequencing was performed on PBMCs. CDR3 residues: CASSIGTGRGEQFF. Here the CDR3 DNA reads TGTGCCAGTAGTATTGGGACAGGGAGGGGTGAGCAGTTCTTC.